Presented here are 16 T cell receptor beta chains from one specimen sequenced in a study of radiotherapy plus CTLA-4 blockade in lung cancer. Sequenced by immunoSEQ multiplex PCR; TCRdb stores in-frame clones only, minus some. The sample consists of about 49,000 clones, roughly 84% of them appearing once. The material sequenced was peripheral blood, taken from a patient treated with radiotherapy plus ipilimumab. These receptors all come from a human donor with non-small cell lung cancer whose response to radiotherapy plus ipilimumab could not be evaluated.

V is TRBV4-1 and J is TRBJ1-2, with TRBD1 matching 8 bases. The CDR3 is made up of 14 amino acids. With V trimmed by 1 base and J by 5 bases, 3 bases remained unmatched. In germline, CDR1 is MGHRA, CDR2 YSYEKL. The CDR3 loop is CASSQGTGNYGYTF. CDR3 nucleotides: TGCGCCAGCAGCCAAGGGACAGGGAATTATGGCTACACCTTC.

This clone was detected only once. This chain links TRBV28 with TRBJ2-3, with TRBD2 as a possible D gene (5 bases). V lost 6 bases, J lost 6 bases, and 19 bases lay in between. The germline CDR1 and CDR2 sequences are MDHEN and SYDVKM. The CDR3 has 15 amino acids. The CDR3 spells CASRTTRLSWDTQYF. CDR3 nucleotide sequence: TGTGCCAGCAGAACCACTAGGTTAAGCTGGGATACGCAGTATTTT.

In this sample, this clone turned up once. The rearrangement links TRBV2 to TRBJ2-5; 11 bases fit TRBD2. V lost 5 bases to trimming and J lost 4 bases; unmatched junction nucleotides: 3. Germline V gene data show CDR1 as SNHLY and CDR2 as FYNNEI. The CDR3 spans 14 residues. The CDR3 bases are TGTGCCAGCAGTCGACTAGCGGGACCAGAGACCCAGTACTTC. Translation gives CASSRLAGPETQYF.

The sample holds a few counts of this clone. The chain links TRBV10-3 to TRBJ1-3, with TRBD1 as a possible D gene (6 bases). CDR3 length: 13 amino acids. V was trimmed by 5 bases and J by 4 bases, leaving 9 bases between them. Germline V gene sequence: CDR1 ENHRY, CDR2 SYGVKD. The CDR3 is CAISRGIGNTIYF. In DNA form, the CDR3 reads TGTGCCATCAGTAGGGGGATCGGAAACACCATATATTTT.

CDR3 region: CASSQPTSGPTYEQYF. The CDR3 DNA is TGCGCCAGCAGCCAACCAACTAGCGGGCCGACCTACGAGCAGTACTTC. The chain couples TRBV4-1 to TRBJ2-7, with 9 positions matching TRBD2. V trimming: 2 bases; J trimming: 2 bases; junction bases outside the gene matches: 7. The CDR3 runs 16 residues. Germline V gives CDR1 MGHRA, CDR2 YSYEKL.

This chain links TRBV2 with TRBJ1-5; 7 nucleotides agree with TRBD1. Unmatched junction bases numbered 6, after V lost 5 bases and J lost 5 bases. In germline, CDR1 is SNHLY, CDR2 FYNNEI. This CDR3 is 14 amino acids long. The CDR3 sequence: CASSLQGYDQPQHF. DNA of the CDR3: TGTGCCAGCAGTCTACAGGGGTACGATCAGCCCCAGCATTTT.

V is TRBV28 and J is TRBJ2-1; no clear D gene. Germline CDR1 and CDR2: MDHEN and SYDVKM. V dropped 2 bases and J dropped 6 bases, with 14 bases sitting between them. CDR3 size: 15 residues. The CDR3: CASSLVSDLINEQFF. Here the CDR3 DNA reads TGTGCCAGCAGTTTAGTGTCAGATCTGATCAATGAGCAGTTCTTC.

The chain joins TRBV7-9 to TRBJ1-2; a weak D match, TRBD1 (6 bases). V shed 1 base and J shed 8 bases, with 14 bases lying between them. CDR3 size: 14 residues. CDR1 and CDR2 (germline): SEHNR, FQNEAQ (reference sequence). The CDR3 DNA reads TGTGCCAGCAGCTTAGGACAGGCAGTGGGCGGCTACACCTTC. Translating it yields CASSLGQAVGGYTF. Drawing the rest from reference TRBV7-9 and TRBJ1-2, the complete variable domain is DTGVSQNPRHKITKRGQNVTFRCDPISEHNRLYWYRQTLGQGPEFLTYFQNEAQLEKSRLLSDRFSAERPKGSFSTLEIQRTEQGDSAMYLCASSLGQAVGGYTFGSGTRLTVV.

The chain is built from TRBV6-5 and TRBJ1-4; weak D call: TRBD1 (6 bases). Germline-derived CDR1 and CDR2 are MNHEY and SVGAGI. V gave up 1 base and J gave up 7 bases, with 10 bases separating them. This CDR3 is built from 14 residues. CDR3 coding DNA: TGTGCCAGCAGTTACTGGGGGCGCTTTGAAAAACTGTTTTTT. This translates into CASSYWGRFEKLFF.

V gene TRBV19 combines with J gene TRBJ1-3; D call uncertain. V was clipped by 3 bases and J by 1 base, with 7 bases between them. This CDR3 has 14 residues. Germline values: CDR1 LNHDA, CDR2 SQIVND (reference sequence). CDR3 residues: CASSIRSSGNTIYF. CDR3 bases: TGTGCCAGTAGTATTCGGAGTTCTGGAAACACCATATATTTT.

This chain connects TRBV5-4 to TRBJ1-4; 11 bases fit TRBD1. The CDR3 loop spans 16 amino acids. The germline gives CDR1 SGHNT, CDR2 YYREEE (reference sequence). V trimming: 4 bases; J trimming: 8 bases; junction bases outside the gene matches: 10. The CDR3 DNA is TGTGCCAGCAGCGCCGGGACAGGGGGAGGAAGGGAAAAACTGTTTTTT. Protein: CASSAGTGGGREKLFF.

This clone is a singleton in its sample. This chain joins TRBV7-2 and TRBJ2-2, with 10 bases identical to TRBD2. Looked up from germline, CDR1 is SGHTA and CDR2 is FQGNSA. After removal of 4 bases from V and 1 base from J, the junction contained 0 bases not matched to a gene. This CDR3 has 15 amino acids. CDR3 DNA: TGTGCCAGCAGCTGGACTAGCGGGAACACCGGGGAGCTGTTTTTT. This codes for CASSWTSGNTGELFF.

The chain has TRBV7-3 and TRBJ2-1; TRBD2 is a possible D gene (5 bases). Germline loops: CDR1 SGHTA, CDR2 FQGTGA. Between the trimmed V and J ends, which lost 2 bases and 9 bases, there was a span of 11 bases. CDR3 length: 13 amino acids. The CDR3 reads CASSLRGKGEQFF. The DNA for the CDR3 is TGTGCCAGCAGCTTACGGGGAAAGGGTGAGCAGTTCTTC.

The sample holds one count of this clone. J is TRBJ1-1 and V is TRBV19; 7 bases align to TRBD1. The CDR3 covers 15 residues. V was clipped by 4 bases and J by 1 base; unmatched bases: 6. Germline lookup yields CDR1 LNHDA and CDR2 SQIVND (reference sequence). CDR3 region: CASSSGRTGNTEAFF. In DNA form, the CDR3 reads TGTGCCAGTAGTAGTGGGAGGACAGGGAACACTGAAGCTTTCTTT. Together with reference TRBV19 and TRBJ1-1, the CDR3 gives the full variable domain: DGGITQSPKYLFRKEGQNVTLSCEQNLNHDAMYWYRQDPGQGLRLIYYSQIVNDFQKGDIAEGYSVSREKKESFPLTVTSAQKNPTAFYLCASSSGRTGNTEAFFGQGTRLTVV.

For the CDR3, the DNA is TGTGCCAGCAGCCAAGATGGTACTAGCGGGCTCAAAAACATTCAGTACTTC. It codes for CASSQDGTSGLKNIQYF. The genes are TRBV14 and TRBJ2-4; TRBD2 matches 9 bases. The CDR3 length is 17 residues. Per the germline V gene, CDR1 is SGHDN and CDR2 is FVKESK. V shed 0 bases and J 3 bases; nucleotides not matched to a gene: 6.

V and J are TRBV19 and TRBJ2-1, with TRBD1 matching over 8 bases. Looked up from germline, CDR1 is LNHDA and CDR2 is SQIVND (reference sequence). J gave up 6 bases and V 9 bases, and 10 bases lay outside the gene matches. CDR3 length equals 14 residues. Here the CDR3 DNA reads TGTGCCAGCACAGGGCGGACAGGGTCCAATGAGCAGTTCTTC. Its protein is CASTGRTGSNEQFF.